A selection of T cell receptor beta chains follows, all from one sample in a study of regulatory T cells in long-lasting Graves disease. TCRdb called the multiplex PCR reads again in MiXCR, with one record for every CDR3 protein. The sample records roughly 500,000 distinct CDR3 sequences, under 25% being singletons. Material: peripheral blood mononuclear cells (PBMCs), obtained when the disease was refractory, from a patient treated with antithyroid drugs. The receptor source for this set is a female donor with Graves disease. Both conserved end residues are part of each CDR3. The D gene is left open where the match is weak. Clone size is shown for a subset of rows, as once, few, many or a class of expanded clone.

v_call	d_call	clone_size	j_call	cdr3_aa	cdr3_nt
TRBV6-5	TRBD1	many	TRBJ1-1	CASSYHGQGARNTEAFF	TGTGCCAGCAGTTACCACGGACAGGGGGCGCGAAACACTGAAGCTTTCTTT
TRBV3-1	NA	few	TRBJ1-1	CASSRESNEAFF	TGTGCCAGCAGCCGGGAGAGTAATGAAGCTTTCTTT
TRBV6-5	NA	many	TRBJ1-4	CASSYGLQSTNEKLFF	TGTGCCAGCAGTTACGGCCTACAGTCGACTAATGAAAAACTGTTTTTT
TRBV28	TRBD2	NA	TRBJ2-3	CASSTLIGTSFADTQYF	TGTGCCAGCAGTACCCTGATCGGGACTAGCTTCGCAGATACGCAGTATTTT
TRBV2	TRBD2	many	TRBJ2-7	CASSEAYGGSYEQYF	TGTGCCAGCAGTGAAGCGTACGGGGGGTCCTACGAGCAGTACTTC
TRBV20-1	TRBD1	many	TRBJ2-5	CSASSDRGTQETQYF	TGCAGTGCTAGCTCCGACAGGGGGACCCAAGAGACCCAGTACTTC
TRBV19	TRBD2	NA	TRBJ2-5	CASSRSGITQETQYF	TGTGCCAGTAGCCGGAGCGGGATAACCCAAGAGACCCAGTACTTC
TRBV28	TRBD1	few	TRBJ1-1	CAGSLGTGNTEAFF	TGTGCCGGCAGTTTAGGGACAGGGAACACTGAAGCTTTCTTT
TRBV11-1	NA	NA	TRBJ2-1	CASSLTPGGYNEQFF	TGTGCCAGCAGCTTAACCCCCGGGGGCTACAATGAGCAGTTCTTC
TRBV7-9	TRBD1	NA	TRBJ2-7	CASSPRPRDSSYEQYF	TGTGCCAGCAGCCCGCGTCCCCGGGACAGCTCCTACGAGCAGTACTTC
TRBV20-1	TRBD1	NA	TRBJ2-7	CSASQGTGGYEQYF	TGCAGTGCTAGTCAGGGGACAGGGGGCTACGAGCAGTACTTC
TRBV12-3/TRBV12-4	NA	NA	TRBJ1-1	CACSLQAGMNTEAFF	TGTGCCTGCAGTCTTCAGGCAGGCATGAACACTGAAGCTTTCTTT
TRBV28	TRBD2	NA	TRBJ2-1	CASSSLAGRSYNEQFF	TGTGCCAGCAGTTCTCTAGCGGGCCGCTCCTACAATGAGCAGTTCTTC
TRBV6-5	TRBD1	many	TRBJ1-1	CASSYRDRTLRANTEAFF	TGTGCCAGCAGTTACCGGGACAGAACTCTACGTGCGAACACTGAAGCTTTCTTT
TRBV20-1	TRBD1	many	TRBJ1-5	CSALGQEDQPQHF	TGCAGTGCTCTCGGACAGGAGGATCAGCCCCAGCATTTT
TRBV12-3/TRBV12-4	NA	NA	TRBJ2-3	CASSLKYTQYF	TGTGCCAGCAGTTTGAAATATACGCAGTATTTT
TRBV29-1	TRBD2	NA	TRBJ2-7	CSVGLASSYEQYF	TGCAGCGTGGGACTAGCGAGCTCCTACGAGCAGTACTTC
TRBV7-2	NA	many	TRBJ2-7	CASSFTNYEQYF	TGTGCCAGCAGCTTCACTAACTACGAGCAGTACTTC
TRBV6-5	NA	few	TRBJ2-5	CASSYGPTRETQYF	TGTGCCAGCAGTTACGGGCCGACGCGGGAGACCCAGTACTTC
TRBV6-1	NA	many	TRBJ1-2	CASTREPQGKWGYTF	TGTGCCAGCACCCGGGAACCTCAGGGGAAGTGGGGCTACACCTTC
TRBV2	TRBD1	many	TRBJ2-7	CASSERGTGEGYF	TGTGCCAGCAGTGAACGGGGGACAGGGGAAGGGTACTTC
TRBV11-3	TRBD1	many	TRBJ2-5	CASSWDRYQETQYF	TGTGCCAGCAGCTGGGACAGGTACCAAGAGACCCAGTACTTC
TRBV7-2	TRBD2	many	TRBJ2-7	CASHSGRAGEQYF	TGTGCCAGCCACAGCGGGAGGGCCGGAGAGCAGTACTTC
TRBV6-2/TRBV6-3	NA	few	TRBJ2-7	CASTKPDTSYEQYF	TGTGCCAGCACCAAGCCGGACACCTCCTACGAGCAGTACTTC
TRBV3-2	NA	NA	TRBJ2-7	CASSQFPGQGPYEQYF	TGTGCCAGCAGCCAATTCCCGGGACAGGGTCCCTACGAGCAGTACTTC
TRBV19	NA	NA	TRBJ2-4	CASSPLPGGGAKNIQYF	TGTGCCAGTAGTCCCCTACCCGGGGGAGGTGCCAAAAACATTCAGTACTTC
TRBV29-1	NA	many	TRBJ2-7	CSVEDVGGSYEQYF	TGCAGCGTTGAAGATGTTGGGGGCTCCTACGAGCAGTACTTC
TRBV7-3	NA	few	TRBJ1-5	CASSMAQGGVGDQPQHF	TGTGCCAGCAGCATGGCACAAGGGGGTGTAGGCGATCAGCCCCAGCATTTT
TRBV9	NA	once	TRBJ1-1	CASSKRQEGTEAFF	TGTGCCAGCAGCAAACGACAGGAGGGGACTGAAGCTTTCTTT
TRBV12-3/TRBV12-4	NA	many	TRBJ1-5	CASRPGSMGNQPQHF	TGTGCCAGCAGGCCCGGGAGTATGGGCAATCAGCCCCAGCATTTT
TRBV19	NA	few	TRBJ1-1	CASSIPGRGTEAFF	TGTGCCAGTAGTATTCCGGGGAGGGGAACTGAAGCTTTCTTT
TRBV19	NA	few	TRBJ1-2	CASSRGRGIEGYGYTF	TGTGCCAGTAGTCGCGGCAGGGGCATTGAGGGCTATGGCTACACCTTC
TRBV10-3	NA	NA	TRBJ1-3	CAIGTANSGNTIYF	TGTGCCATCGGTACAGCGAACTCTGGAAACACCATATATTTT
TRBV9	NA	NA	TRBJ1-2	CASSVNSRVGYTF	TGTGCCAGCAGCGTAAATTCCAGGGTCGGCTACACCTTC
TRBV12-3/TRBV12-4	NA	many	TRBJ1-1	CASSPGAEAFF	TGTGCCAGCAGCCCCGGCGCTGAAGCTTTCTTT
TRBV4-1	TRBD1	NA	TRBJ1-1	CASSQGRQGAKNTEAFF	TGCGCCAGCAGCCAGGGTAGACAGGGGGCTAAAAACACTGAAGCTTTCTTT
TRBV19	TRBD2	many	TRBJ2-7	CASSKAGPAYEQYF	TGTGCCAGTAGTAAAGCGGGACCTGCCTACGAGCAGTACTTC
TRBV20-1	NA	many	TRBJ1-2	CSARDQENYGYTF	TGCAGTGCTAGAGATCAGGAGAACTATGGCTACACCTTC
TRBV7-2	TRBD2	few	TRBJ2-3	CASSLTSSADTQYF	TGTGCCAGCAGCTTGACTAGCTCGGCAGATACGCAGTATTTT
TRBV5-1	NA	few	TRBJ2-1	CASSLLAGEQFF	TGCGCCAGCAGCCTGCTAGCTGGTGAGCAGTTCTTC
TRBV28	TRBD1	many	TRBJ1-5	CASSLDRGSQPQHF	TGTGCCAGCAGTTTAGACAGGGGTAGTCAGCCCCAGCATTTT
TRBV6-1	TRBD1	many	TRBJ1-2	CASKLDRDYGYTF	TGTGCCAGCAAACTGGACAGGGACTATGGCTACACCTTC